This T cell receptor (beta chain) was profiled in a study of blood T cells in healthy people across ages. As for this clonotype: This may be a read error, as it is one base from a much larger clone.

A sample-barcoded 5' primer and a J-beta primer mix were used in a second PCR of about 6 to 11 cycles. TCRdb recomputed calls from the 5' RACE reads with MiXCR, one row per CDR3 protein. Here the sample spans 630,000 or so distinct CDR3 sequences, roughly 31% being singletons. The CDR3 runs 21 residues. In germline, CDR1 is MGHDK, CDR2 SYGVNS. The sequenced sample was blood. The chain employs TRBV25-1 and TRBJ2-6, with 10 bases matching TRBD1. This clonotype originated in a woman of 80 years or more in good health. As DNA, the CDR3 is TGTGCCAGCAGTGGGGTCGGAGCCGGGACAGGGGACCACTCTGGGGTCAACGTCCTGACTTTC. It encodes CASSGVGAGTGDHSGVNVLTF.